This T cell receptor (beta chain) was recovered during a study of blood T cell repertoires in COVID-19. Study at large: PBMCs, B-cell-depleted T cells, or T cells provided the cDNA or gDNA that made up the material.

As processed by the authors: How many nucleated cells were present was estimated from reference gene primer amplification. TCRdb's table, derived via immunoSEQ multiplex PCR, lists solely in-frame clones and lacks some. V and J calls and clone size are given by that table; D and trimming were obtained from the DNA. Among about 59,000 clones listed, 70% to 85% were seen once. This clone appeared a few times. V lost 4 bases, J lost 8 bases, and 5 bases stayed unmatched. The CDR3 runs to 15 residues. Looked up from germline, CDR1 is MNHEY and CDR2 is SVGEGT. What was sequenced was peripheral blood. This TCR was recovered from an older woman with acute or convalescent COVID-19. V gene TRBV6-2 or TRBV6-3 combines with J gene TRBJ2-1; 13 nucleotides line up with TRBD2. This chain's CDR3 is CASSSTSGGADEQFF. The CDR3 DNA reads TGTGCCAGCAGTTCAACTAGCGGGGGGGCGGATGAGCAGTTCTTC.